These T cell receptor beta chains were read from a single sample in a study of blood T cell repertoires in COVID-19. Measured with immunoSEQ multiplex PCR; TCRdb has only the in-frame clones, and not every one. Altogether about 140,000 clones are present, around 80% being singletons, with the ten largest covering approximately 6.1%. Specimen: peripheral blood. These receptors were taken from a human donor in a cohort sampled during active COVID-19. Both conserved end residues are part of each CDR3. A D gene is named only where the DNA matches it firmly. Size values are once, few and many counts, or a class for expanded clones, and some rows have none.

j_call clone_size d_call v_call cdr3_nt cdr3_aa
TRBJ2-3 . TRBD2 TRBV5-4 TGTGCCAGCAGCTCCGCCGGGGGGGCGCCCCTCGCGCAGTATTTT CASSSAGGAPLAQYF
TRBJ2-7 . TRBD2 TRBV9 TGTGCCAGCAGCGTAGGCTTAGCGGGGCAATACGAGCAGTACTTC CASSVGLAGQYEQYF
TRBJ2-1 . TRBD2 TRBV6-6 TGTGCCAGCACCCTGCGGGGGAATCGTTTCGATGAGCAGTTCTTC CASTLRGNRFDEQFF
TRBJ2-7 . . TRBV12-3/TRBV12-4 TGTGCCAGCAGCCTCGGTGGGGGGAGGGAGCAGTACTTC CASSLGGGREQYF
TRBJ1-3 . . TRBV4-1 TGCGCCAGCAGCCAAGCGGGATGGGCAACCTCTGGAAACACCATATATTTT CASSQAGWATSGNTIYF
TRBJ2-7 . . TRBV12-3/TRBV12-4 TGTGCCAGCAGTTTCGGAGGGAGTGAGCAGTACTTC CASSFGGSEQYF
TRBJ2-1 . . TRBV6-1 TGTGCCAGCAGTGAAACATCCTACAATGAGCAGTTCTTC CASSETSYNEQFF
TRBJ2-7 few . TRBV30 TGTGCCTGGAGTAGTCCAGAGGTGGATGAGCAGTACTTC CAWSSPEVDEQYF
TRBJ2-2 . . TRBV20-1 TGCAGTGCTAGTTCTTCTCTGAACACCGGGGAGCTGTTTTTT CSASSSLNTGELFF
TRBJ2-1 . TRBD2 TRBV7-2 TGTGCCAGCAGCTCCGTACTACTAGCGGGGGGCAAGAATGAGCAGTTCTTC CASSSVLLAGGKNEQFF
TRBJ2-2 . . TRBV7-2 TGTGCCAGCAGCTTACCTACAGGAGGAGGGACCGGGGAGCTGTTTTTT CASSLPTGGGTGELFF